The rows below give T cell receptor beta chains drawn from one sample of a study of tissue T cells after allogeneic stem cell transplantation. Profiling relied on immunoSEQ multiplex PCR, and the TCRdb table lists in-frame clones only, not all of them. The table has about a thousand clones, around 80% seen once; the top ten hold about 22%. This material consisted of spleen tissue, taken at autopsy. These TCRs come from a female patient aged 18 to 55 with steroid-refractory graft-versus-host disease after an allogeneic stem cell transplant. Some T cells may be graft donor cells. Both conserved end residues are part of each CDR3. Fields, in order: CDR3 protein, CDR3 DNA, V gene, J gene, D gene. D genes are given only for firm matches.

CDR3: CASSLAGLRYGYTF; DNA: TGTGCCAGCAGCTTAGCGGGTTTGCGCTATGGCTACACCTTC; V: TRBV7-9; J: TRBJ1-2; D: NA